Detailed here is one TCR beta chain. These data originate in a study of identical twins. This CDR3 has 16 residues. V was trimmed by 1 base and J by 0 bases, leaving 10 bases between them. Germline CDR1 is MGHDK and CDR2 is SYGVNS. MiXCR was run by TCRdb on the 5' RACE reads, yielding one entry per CDR3 protein. Here the sample spans 1,800,000 or so distinct CDR3 sequences, roughly a third being singletons. This clonotype was obtained from a newborn girl in good health. V is TRBV25-1 and J is TRBJ2-1, with D unclear. The material sequenced was cord blood. The CDR3 is CASSESSAASYNEQFF. The DNA of the CDR3 is TGTGCCAGCAGTGAATCATCCGCGGCCTCCTACAATGAGCAGTTCTTC.